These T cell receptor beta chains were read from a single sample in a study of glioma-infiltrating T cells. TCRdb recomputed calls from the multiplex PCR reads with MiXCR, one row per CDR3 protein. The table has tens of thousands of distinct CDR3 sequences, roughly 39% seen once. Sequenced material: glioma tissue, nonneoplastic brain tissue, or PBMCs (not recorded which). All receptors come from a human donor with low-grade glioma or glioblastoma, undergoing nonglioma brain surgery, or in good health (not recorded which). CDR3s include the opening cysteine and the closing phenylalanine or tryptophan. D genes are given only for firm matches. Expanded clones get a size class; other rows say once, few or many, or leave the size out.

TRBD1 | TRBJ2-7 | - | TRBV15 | TGTGCCACCAGCAGCGACCAAGGGGACAGCTACGAGCAGTACTTC | CATSSDQGDSYEQYF
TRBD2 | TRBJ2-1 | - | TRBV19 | TGTGCCAGGACGGCTAGCGGGGTCTACAATGAGCAGTTCTTC | CARTASGVYNEQFF
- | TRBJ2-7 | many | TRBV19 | TGTGCCAGTAGTAGAGCGGGCCCAGCCTACGAGCAGTACTTC | CASSRAGPAYEQYF
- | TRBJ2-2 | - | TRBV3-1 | TGTGCCAGCAGCCATGGGGTAGCGCGGACCGGGGAGCTGTTTTTT | CASSHGVARTGELFF
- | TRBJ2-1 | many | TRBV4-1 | TGCGCCAGCAGCCCTACCGGGGGCGCGGGCTCCTACAATGAGCAGTTCTTC | CASSPTGGAGSYNEQFF
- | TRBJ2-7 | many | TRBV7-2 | TGTGCCAGCAGACCCTCCGGGGACAACCCCTACGAGCAGTACTTC | CASRPSGDNPYEQYF
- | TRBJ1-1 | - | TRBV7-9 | TGTGCCTGCAGCTTACGTAGGGGCGCTGAAGCTTTCTTT | CACSLRRGAEAFF
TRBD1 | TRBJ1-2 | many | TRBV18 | TGTGCCAGCTCACCACGACAGGGGGCGGACTATGGCTACACCTTC | CASSPRQGADYGYTF
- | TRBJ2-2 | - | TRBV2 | TGCGCCACCCGACAGGGACTGAGCACCGGGGAGCTGTTTTTT | CATRQGLSTGELFF
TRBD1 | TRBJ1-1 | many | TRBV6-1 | TGTGCCAGCAGGGCAGGACAGGGCACTGAAGCTTTCTTT | CASRAGQGTEAFF
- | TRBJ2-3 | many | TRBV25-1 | TGTGCCAGCAGCCAACTCGGGGATTTGGATACGCAGTATTTT | CASSQLGDLDTQYF
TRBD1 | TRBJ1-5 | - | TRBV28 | TGTGCCAGCGGTCCAACGGACAGGGGGTTTAATCAGCCCCAGCATTTT | CASGPTDRGFNQPQHF
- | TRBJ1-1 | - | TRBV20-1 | TGCAGTACTTCAAGACGGGTGATGAACACTGAAGCTCTCTTT | CSTSRRVMNTEALF
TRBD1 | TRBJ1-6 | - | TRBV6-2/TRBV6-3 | TGTGCCAGCAGAGTGCGGGACAGCGATAATTCACCCCTCCACTTT | CASRVRDSDNSPLHF
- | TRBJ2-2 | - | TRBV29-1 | TGCAGCGCCACAGTTACCGGGGAGCCGTTTTTT | CSATVTGEPFF
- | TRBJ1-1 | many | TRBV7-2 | TGTGCCAGCAGCTTAGCCCCCTACTTGGGCACTGAAGCTTTCTTT | CASSLAPYLGTEAFF
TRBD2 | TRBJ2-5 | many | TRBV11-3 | TGTGCCAGCAGCTTCCGAATAGGCAGCCGGGTAGCGGGAGAGACCCAGTACTTC | CASSFRIGSRVAGETQYF
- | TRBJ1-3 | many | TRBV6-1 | TGTGCCAGCAGTCATACTTCCCTGTATGGAAACACCATATATTTT | CASSHTSLYGNTIYF
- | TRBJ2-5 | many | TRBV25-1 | TGTGCCAGCAGACAAGAGACCCAGTACTTC | CASRQETQYF
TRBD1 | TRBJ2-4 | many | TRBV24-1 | TGTGCCACCAGTGATCCTCAGGGGGCTGGAAACATTCAGTACTTC | CATSDPQGAGNIQYF
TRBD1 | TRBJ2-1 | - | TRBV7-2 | TGTGCCAGCAGCCTAAGGACAGGATACAATGAGCAGTTCTTC | CASSLRTGYNEQFF
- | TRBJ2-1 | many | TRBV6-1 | TGTGCCAGCAATCCACAGGGGGGGTTCACCAATGAGCAGTTCTTC | CASNPQGGFTNEQFF
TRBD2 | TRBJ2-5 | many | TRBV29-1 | TGCAGCGTGCGGACTAGCGCATTGGAGACCCAGTACTTC | CSVRTSALETQYF
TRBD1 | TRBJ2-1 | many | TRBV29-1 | TGCAGCGTTGACATGTTACGACAGGGAAAGTCCTACAATGAGCAGTTCTTC | CSVDMLRQGKSYNEQFF
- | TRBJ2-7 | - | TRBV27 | TGTGTTAGCAGTTCAGGACTTAAACTCTACGAGCAGTACTTC | CVSSSGLKLYEQYF
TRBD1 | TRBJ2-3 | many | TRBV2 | TGTGCCAGCAGTGTCGGGACAGGTAAAACAGATACGCAGTATTTT | CASSVGTGKTDTQYF
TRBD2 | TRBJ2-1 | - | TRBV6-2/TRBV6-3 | TGTGCCAGCAGTTACGGGGGGAGGGCCGCATACAATGAGCAGTCCTTC | CASSYGGRAAYNEQSF
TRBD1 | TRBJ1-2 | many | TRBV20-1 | TGCAGTGCTAGCCGATCAAGCACAGGGGCCTACACCTTC | CSASRSSTGAYTF
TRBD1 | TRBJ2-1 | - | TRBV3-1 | TGTGCCAGCAGCCCACCGGACGGGACAGGCGACTACGAGCAGTTCTTC | CASSPPDGTGDYEQFF
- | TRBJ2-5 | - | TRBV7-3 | TGTGCCAGCAGCTCTGGGATCGGCAGGGCAAGAGAGACCCAGTACTTC | CASSSGIGRARETQYF
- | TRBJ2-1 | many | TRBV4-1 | TGCGCCAGCAGCCAAACGACAGAAGCCGGGGCGAAAGGGTACAATGAGCAGTTCTTC | CASSQTTEAGAKGYNEQFF
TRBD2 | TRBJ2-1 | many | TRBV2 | TGTGCCAGCAGGCTACTAGCGGTCAACTACAATGAGCAGTTCTTC | CASRLLAVNYNEQFF
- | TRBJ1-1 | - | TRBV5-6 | TGTGCCAGCAGCGGGACCGGCGGGCGGTTCACTGAAGCTCTCTTT | CASSGTGGRFTEALF
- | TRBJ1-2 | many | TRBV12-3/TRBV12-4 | TGTGCCAGCAGTTTAGTAGGGTCGGGGGGCTACACCTTC | CASSLVGSGGYTF
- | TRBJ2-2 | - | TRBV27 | TGTTCCAGCAACAACTCTCCAGCCGGGGACCTGTTTTTT | CSSNNSPAGDLFF
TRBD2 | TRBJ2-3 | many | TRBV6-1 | TGTGCCAGCCGCCGGGGACTAGCGGTCACAGATACGCAGTATTTT | CASRRGLAVTDTQYF
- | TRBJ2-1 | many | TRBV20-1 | TGCAGTGCTAGGACACCCTCCTACAATGAGCAGTTCTTC | CSARTPSYNEQFF
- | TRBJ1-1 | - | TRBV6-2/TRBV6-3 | TGTGCCAGCAGTTACTCATCAGGGCGAGCTGAAGCTTCCTTT | CASSYSSGRAEASF
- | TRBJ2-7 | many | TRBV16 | TGTGCCAGCAGCCCGGGGGCTTCCTACGAGCAGTACTTC | CASSPGASYEQYF
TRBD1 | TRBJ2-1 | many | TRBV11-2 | TGTGCCAGCTTCACAGGGGTTAATGAGCAGTTCTTC | CASFTGVNEQFF
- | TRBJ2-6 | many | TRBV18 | TGTGCCAGCTCACCGGCGACACCCCTAGCTCCCGGGGCCAACGTCCTGACTTTC | CASSPATPLAPGANVLTF
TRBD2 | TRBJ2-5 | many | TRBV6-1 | TGTGCCAGCAGTGTAATTGGCGGGGGGGGCAGTGAGACCCAGTACTTC | CASSVIGGGGSETQYF
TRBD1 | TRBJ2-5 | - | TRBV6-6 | TGTGCAAGCAGTTACTCGGGCGGACAGGAAAATCAAGAGACCCAGTACTTC | CASSYSGGQENQETQYF
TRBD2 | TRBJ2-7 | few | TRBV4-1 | TGCGCCAGCAGCCCCAGACTAGCGGTTAGCTACGAGCAGTACTTC | CASSPRLAVSYEQYF
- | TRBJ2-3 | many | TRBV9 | TGTGCCAGCAGCAAGCGGTGGTGGCGGGGTAGCACAGATACGCAGTATTTT | CASSKRWWRGSTDTQYF
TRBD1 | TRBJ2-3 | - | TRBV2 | TGCGCCAGCAGATTGACAGGGGTTAAAGATACGCAGTATTTT | CASRLTGVKDTQYF
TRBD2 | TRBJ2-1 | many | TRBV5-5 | TGTGCCAGCAGCTTTGGACTAGGGTTTGAGCAGTTCTTC | CASSFGLGFEQFF
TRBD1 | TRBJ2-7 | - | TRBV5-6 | TGTGCCAGCAGGCGACCGGGACAGGGCTCTTACGAGCAGTACTTC | CASRRPGQGSYEQYF
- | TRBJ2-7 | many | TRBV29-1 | TGCAGCGTTGTCGTCGACGAGCAGTACTTC | CSVVVDEQYF
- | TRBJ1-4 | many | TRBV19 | TGTGCCAGCGGTGTTGGTGCGACTGGTGAAAAACTGTTTTTT | CASGVGATGEKLFF
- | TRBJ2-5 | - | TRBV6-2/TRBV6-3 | TGTGCCAGCAGGGCAGGACAGCAAGAGACCAAGTACTTC | CASRAGQQETKYF
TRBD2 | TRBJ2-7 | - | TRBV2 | TGTGCCAGTCGATCCGGGACTAGCCTCTACGAGCAGTACTTC | CASRSGTSLYEQYF
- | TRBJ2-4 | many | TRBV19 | TGTGCCAGTAGTACTGGGGGACTAGCCAAAAACATTCAGTACTTC | CASSTGGLAKNIQYF
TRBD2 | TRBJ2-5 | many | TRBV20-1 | TGCAGTGCTCCGGGACTAGCGATAGAGACCCAGTACTTC | CSAPGLAIETQYF
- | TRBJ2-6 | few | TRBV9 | TGTGCCTCTACTCCTACCGGGGCCAACGTCCTGACTTTC | CASTPTGANVLTF
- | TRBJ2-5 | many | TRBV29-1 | TGCAGCGTTGAAGATCGCGCTAGCTGGAGTGAGACCCAGTACTTC | CSVEDRASWSETQYF
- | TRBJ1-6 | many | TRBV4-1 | TGCGCCAGCAGCCAAAAGGGGTCGGGTTCACCCCTCCACTTT | CASSQKGSGSPLHF
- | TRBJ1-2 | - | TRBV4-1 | TGCGCCAGCAGCCAAGAGACAGGATACTATGGCTACACCTTC | CASSQETGYYGYTF
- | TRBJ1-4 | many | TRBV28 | TGTGCCAGCAGTTTAAGGGGAGCCGAAAAACTGTTTTTT | CASSLRGAEKLFF
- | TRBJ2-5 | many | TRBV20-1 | TGCAGTGCTAAGGGCGCTCAAGAGACCCAGTACTTC | CSAKGAQETQYF